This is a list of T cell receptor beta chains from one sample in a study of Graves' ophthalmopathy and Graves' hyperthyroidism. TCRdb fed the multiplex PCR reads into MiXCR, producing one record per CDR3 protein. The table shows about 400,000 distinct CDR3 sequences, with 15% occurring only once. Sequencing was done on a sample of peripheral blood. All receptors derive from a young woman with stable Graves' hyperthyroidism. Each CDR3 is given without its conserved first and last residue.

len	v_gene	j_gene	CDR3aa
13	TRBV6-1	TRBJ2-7	ASRRDFLFSYEQY
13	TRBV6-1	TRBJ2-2	ASASAVWDPGELF
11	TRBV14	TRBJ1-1	ASSQNGVPEAF
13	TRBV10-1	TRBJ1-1	ASSESMGGDYEAF
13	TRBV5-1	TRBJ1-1	ASSLVFGTNTEAF
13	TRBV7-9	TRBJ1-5	ASSPPGAGNQPQH
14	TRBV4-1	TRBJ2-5	ASSHPRDRSQETQY
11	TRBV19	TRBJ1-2	ASQSGQNYGYT
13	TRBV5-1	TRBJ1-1	ASSFLQAMNTEAF
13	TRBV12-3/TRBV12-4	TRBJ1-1	ASSRNRVMNTEAF
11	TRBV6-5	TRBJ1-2	ASSYSLGYGYT
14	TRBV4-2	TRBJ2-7	ASSPRRNGTPGEQY
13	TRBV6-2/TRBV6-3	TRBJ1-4	ASSGRDRRNEKLF
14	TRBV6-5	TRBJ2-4	ASSYAGQGAKNIQY
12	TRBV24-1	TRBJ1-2	ATSDGDSFYGYT
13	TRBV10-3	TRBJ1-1	AISDRRGMNTEAF
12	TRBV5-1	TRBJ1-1	ASSITGSQREAF
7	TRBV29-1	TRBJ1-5	SVEEPQH
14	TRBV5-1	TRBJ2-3	ASSLAASGGADTQY
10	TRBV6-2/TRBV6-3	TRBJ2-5	ASSSNLETQY
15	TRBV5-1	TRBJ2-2	ASSLVPSGGANRELF
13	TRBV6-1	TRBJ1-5	ASSGTFRGFQPQH
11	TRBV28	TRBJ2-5	ASSSPSLETQY
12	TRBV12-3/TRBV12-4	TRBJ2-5	ASSLSQSEETQY
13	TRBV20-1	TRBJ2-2	SARARVPNTGELF
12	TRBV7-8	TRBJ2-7	ASSLGLGSYEQY
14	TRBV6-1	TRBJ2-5	ASSEGAGTPQETQY
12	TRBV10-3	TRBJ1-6	AIRQGASNSPLH
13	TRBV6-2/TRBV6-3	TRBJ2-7	ASTDAGGGPYEQY
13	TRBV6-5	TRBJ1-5	ASSSGILGAEPQH
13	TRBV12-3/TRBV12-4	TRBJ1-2	ASSSYLTGNYGYT
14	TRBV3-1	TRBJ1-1	ASSLGQGAYHTEAF
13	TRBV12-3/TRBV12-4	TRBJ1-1	ASSSDRGLYTEAF
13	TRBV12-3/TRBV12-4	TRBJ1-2	ASSSRDRYNYGYT
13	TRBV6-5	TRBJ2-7	ASSYLASGDYEQY
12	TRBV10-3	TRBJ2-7	AISEDRPSYEQY
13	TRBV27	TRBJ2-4	ASSLESRYKNIQY
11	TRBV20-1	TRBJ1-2	SANGQGDYGYT
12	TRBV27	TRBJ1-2	ASSFAGGLYGYT
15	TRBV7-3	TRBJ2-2	ASSKSGGDGGAGELF
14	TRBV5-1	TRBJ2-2	ASSLSPGADTGELF
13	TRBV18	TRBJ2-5	ASSTGTGDGETQY
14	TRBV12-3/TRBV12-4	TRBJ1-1	ASSLGQGTPTGEAF
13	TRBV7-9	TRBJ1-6	ASSLGVAGESPLH
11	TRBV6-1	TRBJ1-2	ASSEAGNYGYT
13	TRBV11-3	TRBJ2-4	ASSLDGVSGGIQY
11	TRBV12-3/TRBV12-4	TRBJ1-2	ASSRPTNYGYT
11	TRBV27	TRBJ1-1	ASSFNKEFEAF
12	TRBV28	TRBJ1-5	ASRTYRAIQPQH
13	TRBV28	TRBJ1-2	ASSFYLDPNYGYT
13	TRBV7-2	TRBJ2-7	ASSLAGGSTYEQY
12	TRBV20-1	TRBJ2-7	SASKDRASYEQY
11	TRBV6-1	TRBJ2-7	ASTPPGDHEQY